This is a list of T cell receptor beta chains from one sample in a study of CD8 T cells in ankylosing spondylitis. TCRdb analysed the 5' RACE reads with MiXCR anew, one entry per CDR3 protein. The data contain a few hundred thousand distinct CDR3 sequences, 20% of them singletons. The specimen was blood, either unsorted or a sorted T cell fraction (not recorded which). These receptors were obtained from a male donor with ankylosing spondylitis or in good health (not recorded which). Each CDR3 is given with its conserved first and last residue. Each record gives: J gene, D gene, V gene, clone size, CDR3 DNA, CDR3 protein. D genes are given only for firm matches. The size of a clone is reported for some rows only, either as once, few or many, or as a class for expanded clones.

TRBJ2-1	TRBD1	TRBV5-5	many	TGTGCCAGCAGTTTAACAGGGGGCAATGAGCAGTTCTTC	CASSLTGGNEQFF
TRBJ2-1	TRBD2	TRBV5-1	few	TGCGCCAGCAGCTTAGCGGGAGGGCCATATAAAGAGCAGTTCTTC	CASSLAGGPYKEQFF
TRBJ2-1	TRBD2	TRBV19	.	TGTGCCAGTACCTCCAGCGGGACTTACAATGAGCAGTTCTTC	CASTSSGTYNEQFF
TRBJ1-5	.	TRBV18	many	TGTGCCAGCTCCCCAGGTGGTCTAAGCAATCAGCCCCAGCATTTT	CASSPGGLSNQPQHF
TRBJ2-3	TRBD2	TRBV7-2	.	TGTGGCGTGGCGCGGGGGAGATACAGCACAGATACGCAGTATTTT	CGVARGRYSTDTQYF
TRBJ1-4	.	TRBV4-1	many	TGCGCCAGCAGCCAACTAGGGGCGTTAGGTGAAAAACTGTTTTTT	CASSQLGALGEKLFF
TRBJ2-1	TRBD2	TRBV29-1	few	TGCAGCGTTGTTGTGACTAGCGGGGCCAGGGCGTTCTTC	CSVVVTSGARAFF
TRBJ2-1	TRBD2	TRBV7-2	.	TGTGCCAGCAGCTTAGGGAGCGGGAGATACAATGAGCAGTTCTTC	CASSLGSGRYNEQFF
TRBJ1-1	.	TRBV3-1	.	TGTGCCAGCAGCCAAGGGGGAGGGGGACGGACTGAAGCTTTCTTT	CASSQGGGGRTEAFF
TRBJ2-2	TRBD2	TRBV6-5	few	TGTGCCAGCAGTTACCCTTCCGGGACTAGCGGGAGGGGCACCGGGGAGCTGTTTTTT	CASSYPSGTSGRGTGELFF
TRBJ2-1	.	TRBV11-2	.	TGTGCCAGTGCCTCCTTATACAATGAGCAGTTCTTC	CASASLYNEQFF